This T cell receptor beta chain came from a study of metastatic and nonmetastatic thyroid tumors. On the study more broadly: For malignant and benign thyroid patients, tumor or nodule tissue and blood were the sources whose repertoires were compared.

Each patient came to thyroid surgery without any prior treatment (of any kind). The germline gives CDR1 SEHNR, CDR2 FQNEAQ (reference sequence). The CDR3 extends over 14 amino acids. The V gene end was trimmed by 7 bases and the J gene end by 6 bases; junction bases not matched to a gene: 8. A remark on this clone: The antigen remains unidentified. Since no conserved phenylalanine or tryptophan closes the CDR3, a read error is the likely cause.

TCRdb reassembled clones from the PCR reads with MiXCR. The sample consists of about 40,000 clones, about 15% of them appearing once. Overall study results and limits: A significant increase in TCR beta diversity was reportedly seen in malignant thyroid tumors relative to benign nodules, in blood and tumor.

This TCR came from a female donor with papillary thyroid cancer or a benign thyroid nodule (not recorded which). Some clones in this sample may be carry-over from other donors' samples. The specimen was tumor tissue. This chain uses TRBV7-9 with TRBJ1-2, with 10 bases matching TRBD1. CDR3 DNA sequence: TGTGCCAGCATCCAACTGACAGGGGGCGATGGCTACACCATC. This translates into CASIQLTGGDGYTI.